Below, 8 T cell receptor beta chains from the same sample are listed, as sequenced in a study of chemoradiotherapy in HPV16-positive cancers. Assay used: immunoSEQ multiplex PCR; TCRdb lists only in-frame clones, some missing. The sample includes about 14,000 clones, roughly 88% of them seen just once. This sample comprised blood, obtained from a patient who underwent chemoradiotherapy. Receptor source: a human donor with HPV-associated anogenital cancer.

The chain recombines TRBV4-1 with TRBJ2-3; 9 positions match TRBD2. The CDR3 has 15 amino acids. Trimming removed 3 bases from V and 6 bases from J; junction bases left unmatched: 7. Germline V lookup: CDR1 MGHRA, CDR2 YSYEKL. In DNA, the CDR3 is TGCGCCAGCAGCCATCAAAGCGGGGGGAGGGATACGCAGTATTTT. Amino acid sequence: CASSHQSGGRDTQYF.

V usage is TRBV7-2 and J usage is TRBJ1-1; no clear D. CDR1 is SGHTA and CDR2 is FQGNSA in the germline V gene. Trimming stripped 1 base from V and 6 bases from J, with 15 bases between. The CDR3 spans 15 residues. In nucleotides, the CDR3 is TGTGCCAGCAGCTTAGAGTTCGGCAGAACCTCTGAAGCTTTCTTT. Its protein product is CASSLEFGRTSEAFF. The full variable domain, in which reference TRBV7-2 and TRBJ1-1 provide the parts outside the CDR3, is GAGVSQSPSNKVTEKGKDVELRCDPISGHTALYWYRQSLGQGLEFLIYFQGNSAPDKSGLPSDRFSAERTGGSVSTLTIQRTQQEDSAVYLCASSLEFGRTSEAFFGQGTRLTVV.

V and J are TRBV5-1 and TRBJ1-6, with TRBD1 matching 11 bases. J was trimmed by 8 bases and V by 4 bases; bases with no gene match: 8. The germline V gene encodes CDR1 SGHRS and CDR2 YFSETQ. This CDR3 spans 16 amino acids. The CDR3 DNA sequence: TGCGCCAGCAGCCGTAGCGGGACAGGGGGACATTCACCCCTCCACTTT. Its translation is CASSRSGTGGHSPLHF.

The CDR3 protein is CASSPRTSGGAEQFF. The CDR3 coding sequence is TGTGCCAGCAGCCCTCGAACTAGCGGGGGGGCGGAGCAGTTCTTC. The chain combines TRBV16 with TRBJ2-1; 13 positions match TRBD2. Per germline, CDR1 KGHSY and CDR2 FQNENV. V trimming: 4 bases; J trimming: 10 bases; junction bases outside the gene matches: 7. The length of the CDR3 is 15 residues.

The DNA of the CDR3 is TGTGCCAGCAGCTCACCAAACCCGGGACTCGATACGCAGTATTTT. The encoded protein is CASSSPNPGLDTQYF. The rearrangement uses TRBV11-1 and TRBJ2-3, with a tentative D call TRBD2 (6 bases). Germline loops: CDR1 SGHAT, CDR2 FQDESV (reference sequence). V was trimmed by 4 bases and J by 6 bases, leaving 17 bases between them. The CDR3 covers 15 residues. Variable domain in full (rest from reference TRBV11-1 and TRBJ2-3): EAEVAQSPRYKITEKSQAVAFWCDPISGHATLYWYRQILGQGPELLVQFQDESVVDDSQLPKDRFSAERLKGVDSTLKIQPAELGDSAMYLCASSSPNPGLDTQYFGPGTRLTVL.

The chain carries TRBV30 and TRBJ2-5; 9 bases line up with TRBD2. This CDR3 contains 18 residues. V shed 0 bases and J 4 bases; nucleotides not matched to a gene: 15. In germline, CDR1 is GTSNPN, CDR2 SVGIG (reference sequence). The CDR3 region has the DNA TGTGCCTGGAGTGTAGTGGGCGGGGGGGCGTCCCCTCCAGAGACCCAGTACTTC. Protein: CAWSVVGGGASPPETQYF.

V gene TRBV5-1 combines with J gene TRBJ1-5; no clear D gene. Trimming left V 4 bases short and J 4 bases short, with 12 bases between. There are 14 residues in the CDR3. Looked up from germline, CDR1 is SGHRS and CDR2 is YFSETQ. CDR3: CASSLTPENQPQHF. Written as DNA, the CDR3 is TGCGCCAGCAGCCTAACCCCGGAAAATCAGCCCCAGCATTTT.

The V call is TRBV19, the J call TRBJ1-1, with D possibly TRBD1 on 6 matching bases. V lost 6 bases to trimming and J lost 0 bases, with 17 bases between them. This CDR3 contains 16 residues. Germline V lookup: CDR1 LNHDA, CDR2 SQIVND (reference sequence). The DNA for the CDR3 is TGTGCCAGTAGACAGGGCGCCGATTTATTGAACACTGAAGCTTTCTTT. Translation: CASRQGADLLNTEAFF.